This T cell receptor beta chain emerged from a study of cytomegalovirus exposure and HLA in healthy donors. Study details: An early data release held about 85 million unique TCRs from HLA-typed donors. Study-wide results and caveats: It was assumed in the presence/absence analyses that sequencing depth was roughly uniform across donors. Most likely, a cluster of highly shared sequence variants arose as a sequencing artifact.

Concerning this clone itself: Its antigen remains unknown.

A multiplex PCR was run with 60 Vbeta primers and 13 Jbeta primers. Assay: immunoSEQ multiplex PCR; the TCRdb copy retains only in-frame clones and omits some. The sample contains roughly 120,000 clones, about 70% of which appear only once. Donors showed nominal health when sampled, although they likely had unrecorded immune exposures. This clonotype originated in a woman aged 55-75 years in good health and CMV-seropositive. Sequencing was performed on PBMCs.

This CDR3 is CASSQVGANYGYTF. The DNA for the CDR3 is TGCGCCAGCAGCCAAGTCGGAGCTAACTATGGCTACACCTTC. V is TRBV4-1 and J is TRBJ1-2; D remains ambiguous. This CDR3 has 14 residues. The V end was cut by 1 base, the J end by 0 bases, with 6 bases between. In germline, CDR1 is MGHRA, CDR2 YSYEKL.